The entry below gives a single TCR beta chain sequence along with its context. Single viable CD3+CD4+CD8-CD45RO+ cells were sorted as the memory CD4+ T cells. After thawing, CD4+ T cells were positively selected. The data are from a study of memory CD4+ T cells and cytomegalovirus serostatus. Per the original methods: After removing out-of-frame reads, 2 million to 2.5 million distinct TCRbeta sequences remained. TCRdb keeps only in-frame clones here, not all; method: immunoSEQ multiplex PCR. D and trimming were read from the DNA, whereas the V and J calls and clone size are those reported in that table. The table shows about 60,000 clones, with 70% to 85% occurring only once. This receptor was taken from an adult in good health and CMV-seropositive. The sample comprised memory CD4+ T cells from blood.

This chain's CDR3 is CASSLDPGGPYNEQFF. CDR3 sequence (DNA): TGTGCCAGCAGCCTGGACCCGGGAGGCCCCTACAATGAGCAGTTCTTC. The chain joins TRBV5-8 to TRBJ2-1; the match to TRBD2 covers 7 bases. The CDR3 loop spans 16 amino acids. The junction had 9 bases not matched to a gene; V was cut back by 4 bases and J by 2 bases. The germline CDR1 and CDR2 sequences are SGHTS and YDEGEE.